This T cell receptor beta chain is from a study of T cell responses to AZD1222 COVID-19 vaccine. Overall study findings and caveats: Clonal diversity may have been underestimated, and the donors were mostly white British, with more females than males. Distributed over spike, vaccine-associated CD4 TCRs predominated at 160-218 and 743-854. Nearly half of the spike-specific TCRs reportedly recognize variant regions that carry no mutations. Repertoire collection took place solely once the T cell response had peaked.

Details on this clone: Its target is unknown.

The CDR3 extends over 13 amino acids. Germline V gene lookup returns CDR1 SGHRS and CDR2 YFSETQ. Deletions cut 4 bases from V and 1 base from J, with 8 bases between. Some clones are missing from TCRdb's copy, which holds only in-frame ones; the method was immunoSEQ multiplex PCR. The profile shows 150,000 to 200,000 clones, about 90% of them singletons. The source material was peripheral blood, sampled 28 days after the second AZD1222 dose. This receptor was identified in an adult who received the AZD1222 COVID-19 vaccine. The V call is TRBV5-1, the J call TRBJ1-1; D not certain. The CDR3 reads CASSRVSNTEAFF. The DNA for the CDR3 is TGCGCCAGCAGCAGAGTTTCGAACACTGAAGCTTTCTTT.